Here is one T cell receptor beta chain with its context. Its antigen remains undetermined. Nothing much larger sits one base from this clone, and base qualities are not available. The same DNA, extracted from blood mononuclear cells, served for both the TCR sequencing and the STAT3 sequencing. The data are from a study of STAT3 mutations in large granular lymphocyte leukemia (dated by TCRdb to about 2019). Describing the broader study: About half of the T-LGLL patients who underwent longitudinal sequencing carried canonical activating STAT3 mutations. Each patient was sequenced at an average of around 3.8 time points, ranging from 2 to 8 samplings. As controls, the study also included longitudinal sequencing of a couple of patients with natural killer LGL leukemia. To reconstruct clonal hierarchy and dynamics, serial deep sequencing of TCRbeta CDR3 and STAT3 was performed in patients with T-cell large granular lymphocyte leukemia. Eighteen representative T-LGLL cases were selected from an initial cohort of some 200 LGL patients for longitudinal TCRbeta and STAT3 sequencing. One or more immunosuppressive therapy regimens were given to more than half of T-LGLL patients, and hematologic response was seen in about 40% of the treated patients. On the study overall, not on this receptor specifically: Linking therapy response to changes in TCR clonal burden was complicated by variable intervals between samplings and by differing treatment regimens. TCR clonotype switching after therapy was observed in about 35% of the 18 patients, and all newly emerging clones were found to be STAT3 wild type. In several patients, dominant TCR clone burden exceeded STAT3 mutant burden, suggesting STAT3 mutation arose secondarily within a pre-expanded clone. At least one immunodominant TCRbeta clonotype was present in every T-LGLL patient, and multiple immunodominant subclonotypes appeared in about half of the T-LGLL patients. Persisting codominant clonotypes in some patients meant a small but highly pathogenic clone may have been missed. Because no samples were available when a clone first appeared, clonal expansion had to be inferred from samplings taken at other points.

TCRbeta libraries were sequenced on an Illumina MiSeq, and an average of around 44,000 productive templates per sample was obtained. Multiplex PCR amplification was used to generate TCRbeta CDR3 libraries with the immunoSEQ assay. The original methods were these. Repertoire diversity was computed as previously defined, with values near 0 indicating extremely monoclonal samples. TCRdb took over this immuneACCESS table, retaining in-frame rearrangements with V and J assigned. Such tables are incomplete; in checked studies, under half of the missing clones stem from an unresolved V gene, and the remainder is unexplained. V, J and clone size reflect that table, while D and trimming were determined from the DNA. The table for this sample lists under 3,000 clones; under 40% of them were counted only once. Jointly, the top ten make up around 58% of the sample. CDR1 is given as GTSNPN and CDR2 as SVGIG, both from the germline V gene (reference sequence). V was cut back by 0 bases and J by 2 bases, leaving a gap of 11 bases between them. The cysteine opens and the phenylalanine closes a CDR3 of 14 amino acids. Here the CDR3 DNA is all that survives: 42 bases in frame from base 1.

This TCR was recovered from a human donor with T large granular lymphocyte leukemia. Some clones in this sample may be carry-over from other donors' samples. Sequenced: PBMCs. The chain is made from TRBV30 and TRBJ2-7; the D gene could be TRBD1 or TRBD2, each one agreeing over 6 bases. This receptor has the CDR3 CAWSVGGPTYEQYF. The nucleotide sequence reads as follows: TGTGCCTGGAGTGTGGGGGGCCCCACCTACGAGCAGTACTTC.